These 17 T cell receptor beta chains were sequenced from one sample in a study of cytomegalovirus exposure and HLA in healthy donors. 60 Vbeta and 13 Jbeta primers were used in PCR. Assay: immunoSEQ multiplex PCR; the TCRdb copy retains only in-frame clones and omits some. The sample records 40,000 or so clones, 50% to 75% being singletons. Sequenced sample: PBMCs. Source of these receptors: a human donor in good health.

This rearrangement joins TRBV4-2 to TRBJ2-7, with TRBD2 matching over 8 bases. The CDR3 loop spans 18 amino acids. Germline trimming cut 0 bases from V and 3 bases from J; bases unmatched to any gene: 13. Germline lookup yields CDR1 LGHNA and CDR2 YNFKEQ. CDR3: CASSQEYIGERGLYEQYF. CDR3 bases: TGTGCCAGCAGCCAAGAATATATTGGGGAGCGGGGGCTCTACGAGCAGTACTTC.

The chain combines TRBV27 with TRBJ2-1; 10 bases are shared with TRBD2. The CDR3 spans 15 residues. Unmatched junction bases numbered 1, after V lost 4 bases and J lost 1 base. Germline V CDR1 and CDR2: MNHEY, SMNVEV (reference sequence). The DNA for the CDR3 is TGTGCCAGCAGTTATAGCGGGGGGTCCTACAATGAGCAGTTCTTC. It yields the protein CASSYSGGSYNEQFF.

This clone was counted a single time. The gene calls are TRBV19 and TRBJ2-2; D might be TRBD2 (5 bases). Trimming took 6 bases from V and 6 from J, leaving 11 bases between them. The V gene's germline CDR1 is LNHDA and CDR2 SQIVND (reference sequence). This CDR3 has 13 amino acids. The CDR3 nucleotides are TGTGCCAGTAGGATCTCCGGGGCCGGGGAGCTGTTTTTT. Amino acids: CASRISGAGELFF.

This clone has a handful of counts. This sequence joins TRBV6-4 and TRBJ1-5; D might be TRBD1 (6 bases). The CDR3 is 13 amino acids. Germline V gene lookup returns CDR1 MRHNA and CDR2 SNTAGT. V lost 9 bases, J lost 0 bases, and 9 bases lay in between. Here the CDR3 reads CASKGHSNQPQHF. CDR3 sequence (DNA): TGTGCCAGTAAGGGACATAGCAATCAGCCCCAGCATTTT.

The chain carries TRBV9 and TRBJ1-1; D is possibly TRBD1 (6 bases). The V gene's germline CDR1 is SGDLS and CDR2 YYNGEE. Trimming removed 0 bases at V and 6 bases at J, with 12 bases between. The CDR3 spans 14 residues. CDR3 protein: CASSVEQGGPEAFF. DNA of the CDR3: TGTGCCAGCAGCGTAGAACAGGGAGGGCCTGAAGCTTTCTTT.

The CDR3 nucleotides are TGTGCCAGCAGCCAAAGGCCAGGGCGAACTGAAGCTTTCTTT. Its protein is CASSQRPGRTEAFF. The chain joins TRBV14 to TRBJ1-1, with a tentative D call TRBD1 (5 bases). V was clipped by 2 bases and J by 5 bases, with 12 bases between them. Germline assignment: CDR1 SGHDN and CDR2 FVKESK. There are 14 residues in the CDR3.

CDR3 amino acids: CASSPATLVNEQFF. DNA of the CDR3: TGTGCCAGCAGTCCTGCCACCCTAGTCAATGAGCAGTTCTTC. This rearrangement joins TRBV6-1 to TRBJ2-1, with D hard to call. This CDR3 has 14 residues. Germline CDR1 and CDR2: MNHNS and SASEGT. V was pared by 5 bases and J by 6 bases, with 14 bases between.

The chain couples TRBV10-2 to TRBJ2-3; 9 nucleotides match TRBD2. Per the germline V gene, CDR1 is WSHSY and CDR2 is SAAADI. This CDR3 has 17 amino acids. The J segment lost 0 bases and the V segment lost 3 bases, leaving 7 bases of the junction unmatched. The CDR3 protein is CASSDLTGTSSTDTQYF. Written as DNA, the CDR3 is TGCGCCAGCAGTGACTTAACCGGGACTAGCAGCACAGATACGCAGTATTTT.

The rearrangement joins TRBV4-1 to TRBJ1-6, with D hard to call. The V end was cut by 3 bases, the J end by 0 bases, with 6 bases between. The CDR3 runs 15 residues. Germline lookup yields CDR1 MGHRA and CDR2 YSYEKL. CDR3 region: CASSQRSSYNSPLHF. The CDR3 DNA reads as TGCGCCAGCAGCCAGAGAAGCTCCTATAATTCACCCCTCCACTTT.

This chain joins TRBV10-1 and TRBJ2-5, with D possibly TRBD1 on 5 matching bases. This CDR3 comprises 13 residues. The V gene's germline CDR1 is WNHNN and CDR2 SYGVQD (reference sequence). The V and J ends lost 4 bases and 1 base respectively, with 7 bases between them. The CDR3 loop is CASSVGPQETQYF. The CDR3 DNA sequence: TGCGCCAGCAGTGTGGGGCCCCAAGAGACCCAGTACTTC.

This clone was recorded a few times. This chain joins TRBV7-2 and TRBJ1-5, with D possibly being TRBD1 (6 bases). Germline V gene data show CDR1 as SGHTA and CDR2 as FQGNSA. There are 15 residues in the CDR3. V dropped 5 bases and J dropped 7 bases, with 18 bases sitting between them. The CDR3 nucleotides are TGTGCCAGCAGCCTACAGGGATTAGGTAGCCAGCCCCAGCATTTT. Protein product: CASSLQGLGSQPQHF.

The V call is TRBV28, the J call TRBJ1-5; a possible D gene is TRBD1 (5 bases). The CDR3 has 19 amino acids. The germline V gene encodes CDR1 MDHEN and CDR2 SYDVKM. Between the trimmed V and J ends, which lost 2 bases and 0 bases, there was a span of 20 bases. CDR3 region: CASSLRAGGAFYSNQPQHF. The CDR3 DNA follows: TGTGCCAGCAGTTTACGCGCAGGAGGGGCATTTTATAGCAATCAGCCCCAGCATTTT.

The genes are TRBV4-2 and TRBJ2-7; 13 positions match TRBD2. This CDR3 contains 15 residues. The junction had 4 bases not matched to a gene; V was cut back by 1 base and J by 7 bases. From germline, CDR1 is LGHNA and CDR2 YNFKEQ. This chain's CDR3 is CASSQGLAGGGEQYF. The CDR3 DNA is TGTGCCAGCAGCCAAGGACTAGCGGGGGGAGGTGAGCAGTACTTC.

The chain uses TRBV29-1 and TRBJ1-3; D is unclear. The germline gives CDR1 SQVTM, CDR2 ANQGSEA. The CDR3 spans 13 residues. V was cut by 4 bases and J by 1 base, with 8 bases left in between. The CDR3 sequence: CSVARTSGNTIYF. CDR3 DNA: TGCAGCGTTGCTAGGACTTCTGGAAACACCATATATTTT.

There are a few counts of this clone. The rearrangement uses TRBV7-8 and TRBJ2-7; 7 bases fit TRBD1. From germline, CDR1 is SGHVS and CDR2 FQNEAQ. J gave up 0 bases and V 1 base, and 15 bases lay outside the gene matches. The CDR3 is 19 amino acids. As DNA, the CDR3 is TGTGCCAGCAGCTTAGACTACCTTCCGACAGGGCGACTCTCCTACGAGCAGTACTTC. Residues: CASSLDYLPTGRLSYEQYF.

The genes are TRBV29-1 and TRBJ1-5; 9 bases map to TRBD1. The V segment lost 4 bases and the J segment 7 bases; nucleotides outside the gene matches: 5. Germline CDR1 reads SQVTM; CDR2 reads ANQGSEA. The length of the CDR3 is 13 residues. DNA of the CDR3: TGCAGCGTTGGGGGGACAGGGCAACAGCCCCAGCATTTT. Translation gives CSVGGTGQQPQHF. The variable domain in full, completed from reference TRBV29-1 and TRBJ1-5, reads SAVISQKPSRDICQRGTSLTIQCQVDSQVTMMFWYRQQPGQSLTLIATANQGSEATYESGFVIDKFPISRPNLTFSTLTVSNMSPEDSSIYLCSVGGTGQQPQHFGDGTRLSIL.

This chain joins TRBV28 and TRBJ2-3; 8 bases align to TRBD1. V dropped 1 base and J dropped 7; count of bases not matched to a gene: 7. Germline values: CDR1 MDHEN, CDR2 SYDVKM. The CDR3 has 15 amino acids. The CDR3: CASSLLGQASNTQYF. CDR3 nucleotides: TGTGCCAGCAGTTTATTGGGACAGGCTTCTAATACGCAGTATTTT.